A single sample gave rise to the 32 T cell receptor beta chains below, sequenced in a study of radiotherapy plus CTLA-4 blockade in lung cancer. Measured with immunoSEQ multiplex PCR; TCRdb has only the in-frame clones, and not every one. Among 80,000 to 100,000 clones, roughly 74% were seen once, and the ten largest hold approximately 3%. The sequencing here drew on peripheral blood, taken from a patient treated with radiotherapy plus ipilimumab. The receptors derive from a human donor with non-small cell lung cancer who had a partial response to radiotherapy plus ipilimumab. Some clones in this sample may be carry-over from other donors' samples.

Only a few counts were recorded for this clone. This chain connects TRBV18 to TRBJ1-1; 7 bases map to TRBD1. The CDR3 consists of 15 residues. The V segment lost 3 bases and the J segment 5 bases; nucleotides outside the gene matches: 9. Per the germline V gene, CDR1 is KGHSH and CDR2 is LQKENI. CDR3 DNA: TGTGCCAGCTCACCGGGACAGCTACAAAGGACTGAAGCTTTCTTT. Encoded protein: CASSPGQLQRTEAFF.

J is TRBJ1-2 and V is TRBV5-1, with 7 nucleotides matching TRBD1. J gave up 7 bases and V 6 bases, and 12 bases lay outside the gene matches. This CDR3 region has 14 residues. Germline CDR1 and CDR2: SGHRS and YFSETQ. The CDR3 nucleotides are TGCGCCAGCAAGGAAAGGGGGCAAGCCCGTGGCTACACCTTC. Its translation: CASKERGQARGYTF.

This chain uses TRBV9 with TRBJ2-1; D possibly corresponds to TRBD1 (6 bases). The V end lost 0 bases, the J end lost 0 bases, and 19 bases lay between the germline ends. CDR1 is SGDLS, CDR2 YYNGEE, per germline. The CDR3 loop spans 19 amino acids. This CDR3 reads CASSVVGYRTGSSYNEQFF. The CDR3 DNA reads as TGTGCCAGCAGCGTAGTGGGTTACAGAACAGGGAGCTCCTACAATGAGCAGTTCTTC.

The chain has TRBV6-8 and TRBJ1-5, with unresolved D. Looked up from germline, CDR1 is MNHGY and CDR2 is SAAAGT. V lost 7 bases and J lost 3, with 10 bases in between. The CDR3 spans 13 residues. The CDR3 sequence: CASIKHYNQPQHF. CDR3 coding DNA: TGTGCCAGCATAAAGCATTACAATCAGCCCCAGCATTTT.

The V and J genes are TRBV7-2 and TRBJ2-7, with a tentative D call TRBD2 (6 bases). The CDR3 totals 16 residues. V was cut by 1 base and J by 2 bases, with 15 bases left in between. CDR1 and CDR2 (germline): SGHTA, FQGNSA. The CDR3 loop is CASSLGRDWRTYEQYF. For the CDR3, the DNA is TGTGCCAGCAGCTTAGGGCGGGACTGGAGAACCTACGAGCAGTACTTC.

The V call is TRBV10-2, the J call TRBJ2-1; 13 bases match TRBD2. J lost 9 bases, V lost 6 bases, and 14 bases had no gene match. The CDR3 sequence is 17 residues long. CDR1 is WSHSY and CDR2 is SAAADI in the germline V gene. The CDR3 spells CASSHPPPGLAGIEQFF. The CDR3 DNA reads as TGCGCCAGCAGCCACCCTCCACCGGGACTAGCGGGAATTGAGCAGTTCTTC.

This chain joins TRBV28 and TRBJ2-1, with TRBD2 matching over 10 bases. The CDR3 contains 15 residues. Germline V lookup: CDR1 MDHEN, CDR2 SYDVKM. J gave up 4 bases and V 7 bases, and 7 bases lay outside the gene matches. The CDR3 bases are TGTGCCAGCACTCCGGGACTAGCGCCTTACAATGAGCAGTTCTTC. It encodes CASTPGLAPYNEQFF. Drawing the rest from reference TRBV28 and TRBJ2-1, the complete variable domain is DVKVTQSSRYLVKRTGEKVFLECVQDMDHENMFWYRQDPGLGLRLIYFSYDVKMKEKGDIPEGYSVSREKKERFSLILESASTNQTSMYLCASTPGLAPYNEQFFGPGTRLTVL.

The V gene is TRBV6-6, the J gene TRBJ2-1; D gene unclear. CDR1 and CDR2 (germline): MNHNY, SVGAGI (reference sequence). This CDR3 contains 12 residues. Trimming took 6 bases from V and 4 from J, leaving 7 bases between them. Here the CDR3 reads CASRESYNEQFF. The CDR3 bases are TGTGCCAGCAGGGAGAGTTACAATGAGCAGTTCTTC.

The rearrangement links TRBV13 to TRBJ2-5; weak D call: TRBD2 (5 bases). The J call may be in error: the DNA end matches TRBJ2-7 better. Looked up from germline, CDR1 is PRHDT and CDR2 is FYEKMQ (reference sequence). The CDR3 sequence is 14 residues long. CDR3 sequence: CASSLGLGEYEQYF. The CDR3 DNA reads as TGTGCCAGCAGCTTAGGCCTGGGAGAGTACGAGCAGTACTTC.

The chain combines TRBV2 with TRBJ2-1; TRBD1 matches 12 bases. The ends lost 7 bases at V and 9 bases at J; junction bases unmatched: 10. Germline CDR1 SNHLY, CDR2 FYNNEI. The CDR3 contains 15 residues. CDR3 bases: TGTGCCAGCAACCGGATGGGGACAGGGGGCAGTGAGCAGTTCTTC. Protein product: CASNRMGTGGSEQFF. Full variable domain (missing parts from reference TRBV2 and TRBJ2-1): EPEVTQTPSHQVTQMGQEVILRCVPISNHLYFYWYRQILGQKVEFLVSFYNNEISEKSEIFDDQFSVERPDGSNFTLKIRSTKLEDSAMYFCASNRMGTGGSEQFFGPGTRLTVL.

This clone has more than one count but fewer than ten. The V gene is TRBV5-1, the J gene TRBJ2-6, with D tentatively TRBD1 (5 bases). There are 15 residues in the CDR3. Germline V gene sequence: CDR1 SGHRS, CDR2 YFSETQ. V was clipped by 0 bases and J by 1 base, with 5 bases between them. The CDR3 protein is CASSLEGSGANVLTF. DNA of the CDR3: TGCGCCAGCAGCTTGGAGGGGTCTGGGGCCAACGTCCTGACTTTC.

The chain carries TRBV5-6 and TRBJ1-1; 9 bases line up with TRBD1. This CDR3 is built from 15 residues. J was trimmed by 1 base and V by 2 bases; bases with no gene match: 3. Germline values: CDR1 SGHDT, CDR2 YYEEEE. The DNA for the CDR3 is TGTGCCAGCAGCTTTCCGGGACAGGGGAACACTGAAGCTTTCTTT. Residues: CASSFPGQGNTEAFF.

This clone was counted only a few times. CDR3 amino acids: CASSVGGRGTDTQYF. The CDR3 DNA follows: TGTGCCAGCAGCGTAGGAGGGAGGGGCACAGATACGCAGTATTTT. This chain uses TRBV9 with TRBJ2-3; 7 bases match TRBD2. The CDR3 sequence is 15 residues long. With V trimmed by 0 bases and J by 1 base, 2 bases remained unmatched. Per the germline V gene, CDR1 is SGDLS and CDR2 is YYNGEE. The complete variable domain, with remaining parts taken from reference TRBV9 and TRBJ2-3, reads DSGVTQTPKHLITATGQRVTLRCSPRSGDLSVYWYQQSLDQGLQFLIQYYNGEERAKGNILERFSAQQFPDLHSELNLSSLELGDSALYFCASSVGGRGTDTQYFGPGTRLTVL.

This clone was counted between two and nine times. V is TRBV6-5 and J is TRBJ2-5; TRBD1 agrees at 7 bases. The CDR3 is 14 amino acids. In germline, CDR1 is MNHEY, CDR2 SVGAGI. V gave up 4 bases and J gave up 3 bases; unmatched junction bases: 5. The CDR3 spells CASSLQGNEETQYF. The CDR3 bases are TGTGCCAGCAGTTTACAGGGGAACGAAGAGACCCAGTACTTC.

The V gene is TRBV7-9, the J gene TRBJ2-5; a possible D gene is TRBD1 (6 bases). CDR3 length: 14 amino acids. Germline-derived CDR1 and CDR2 are SEHNR and FQNEAQ (reference sequence). V lost 5 bases, J lost 7 bases, and 17 bases lay in between. Here the CDR3 DNA reads TGTGCCAGCAGCCCTGATGGACAGTCCGGGACCCAGTACTTC. As protein: CASSPDGQSGTQYF.

The CDR3 loop is CASSLDRVDEKLFF. CDR3 DNA sequence: TGTGCCAGCAGCCTGGACAGGGTGGATGAAAAACTGTTTTTT. This rearrangement joins TRBV2 to TRBJ1-4; 8 nucleotides agree with TRBD1. V lost 6 bases, J lost 6 bases, and 6 bases stayed unmatched. The CDR3 consists of 14 residues. Germline V gene sequence: CDR1 SNHLY, CDR2 FYNNEI.

This sequence joins TRBV5-1 and TRBJ1-1; D is undetermined. CDR3 length: 15 amino acids. V lost 3 bases and J 1 base, leaving 13 bases between the germline ends. The germline gives CDR1 SGHRS, CDR2 YFSETQ. The CDR3 bases are TGCGCCAGCAGCTCGTCCAGTCCCCAGAACACTGAAGCTTTCTTT. It codes for CASSSSSPQNTEAFF. Based on the CDR3 plus reference TRBV5-1 and TRBJ1-1, the full variable domain is KAGVTQTPRYLIKTRGQQVTLSCSPISGHRSVSWYQQTPGQGLQFLFEYFSETQRNKGNFPGRFSGRQFSNSRSEMNVSTLELGDSALYLCASSSSSPQNTEAFFGQGTRLTVV.

This rearrangement joins TRBV15 to TRBJ2-2; 9 bases are a match to TRBD1. The germline CDR1 and CDR2 sequences are LNHNV and YYDKDF (reference sequence). With V trimmed by 11 bases and J by 6 bases, 10 bases remained unmatched. The CDR3 has 14 residues. CDR3 amino acids: CAAGQGRRAGELFF. Written as DNA, the CDR3 is TGTGCCGCCGGACAGGGGAGGAGGGCCGGGGAGCTGTTTTTT.

The V call is TRBV4-2, the J call TRBJ2-1, with 8 bases fitting TRBD2. There are 14 residues in the CDR3. Per the germline V gene, CDR1 is LGHNA and CDR2 is YNFKEQ. J lost 9 bases, V lost 4 bases, and 8 bases had no gene match. The CDR3 loop is CASSLLRGAAEQFF. CDR3 in DNA: TGTGCCAGCAGCCTTCTGCGGGGGGCCGCTGAGCAGTTCTTC.

This clone was seen a single time. V is TRBV6-1 and J is TRBJ2-1, with D possibly TRBD2 on 6 matching bases. This CDR3 is 18 amino acids long. Trimming took off 1 base at V and 8 bases at J, with 24 bases between the two ends. Germline V gene data show CDR1 as MNHNS and CDR2 as SASEGT. Here the CDR3 DNA reads TGTGCCAGCAGTGAAGTGGGGCGCGGCGGGGCCATTTGGGATGAGCAGTTCTTC. Its translation: CASSEVGRGGAIWDEQFF.

V and J are TRBV15 and TRBJ1-4; the D gene is possibly TRBD1 (5 bases). The CDR3 totals 16 residues. The germline CDR1 and CDR2 sequences are LNHNV and YYDKDF (reference sequence). Deletions cut 0 bases from V and 3 bases from J, with 11 bases between. The CDR3 reads CATSRDAQGSNEKLFF. The CDR3 DNA sequence: TGTGCCACCAGCAGAGATGCGCAGGGCTCTAATGAAAAACTGTTTTTT.

The V call is TRBV4-1, the J call TRBJ2-3, with TRBD1 as a possible D gene (6 bases). This CDR3 is 14 amino acids long. V was cut by 2 bases and J by 5 bases, with 11 bases left in between. Germline values: CDR1 MGHRA, CDR2 YSYEKL. CDR3 in DNA: TGCGCCAGCAGCCAACCCACAGGGAGAGATACGCAGTATTTT. Protein product: CASSQPTGRDTQYF.

The CDR3 sequence: CASSTRAGGSYGYTF. CDR3 DNA: TGTGCCAGCAGTACAAGGGCAGGGGGGAGCTATGGCTACACCTTC. The gene calls are TRBV6-5 and TRBJ1-2, with 7 bases that match TRBD1. The CDR3 consists of 15 residues. The trim removed 5 bases at V and 4 bases at J, leaving 10 bases unmatched. Germline V lookup: CDR1 MNHEY, CDR2 SVGAGI.

The sample holds a few counts of this clone. The chain carries TRBV5-4 and TRBJ1-1; 8 bases are a match to TRBD1. The CDR3 contains 15 residues. In germline, CDR1 is SGHNT, CDR2 YYREEE (reference sequence). The ends lost 2 bases at V and 6 bases at J; junction bases unmatched: 9. CDR3 DNA: TGTGCCAGCAGCTTAGTGCAGGGGGCAAGAGCTGAAGCTTTCTTT. As protein: CASSLVQGARAEAFF.

In regard to this clone: The same CDR3 also results from other DNA sequences found in this sample. V usage is TRBV6-6 and J usage is TRBJ2-7; 9 bases align to TRBD1. Trimming took 6 bases from V and 5 from J; bases not matched to a gene: 8. Germline V gene lookup returns CDR1 MNHNY and CDR2 SVGAGI (reference sequence). The CDR3 has 14 amino acids. CDR3 protein: CASSAGTGIHEQYF. CDR3 sequence (DNA): TGTGCCAGCAGCGCCGGGACAGGGATCCACGAGCAGTACTTC.

The chain employs TRBV30 and TRBJ1-1; no reliable D call. Germline V gene lookup returns CDR1 GTSNPN and CDR2 SVGIG (reference sequence). The CDR3 is 12 amino acids. V lost 2 bases and J 0 bases, leaving 4 bases between the germline ends. CDR3 sequence reads: CAWSLMNTEAFF. The DNA of the CDR3 is TGTGCCTGGAGTCTAATGAACACTGAAGCTTTCTTT.

V is TRBV29-1 and J is TRBJ2-5; 9 positions match TRBD2. The CDR3 is 17 residues long. Trimming cost V 0 bases and J 0 bases; bases outside gene matches: 8. Germline CDR1 reads SQVTM; CDR2 reads ANQGSEA. The CDR3 region has the DNA TGCAGCGTTGAAGAATTAGCCCGACTAGCGGACCAAGAGACCCAGTACTTC. It is translated as CSVEELARLADQETQYF.

This sequence joins TRBV2 and TRBJ2-1, with 7 nucleotides matching TRBD2. This CDR3 is 14 amino acids long. Germline V lookup: CDR1 SNHLY, CDR2 FYNNEI. V was clipped by 7 bases and J by 0 bases; unmatched bases: 3. The CDR3 region is CASTRGSSYNEQFF. The CDR3 DNA sequence: TGTGCCAGCACCCGCGGGAGCTCCTACAATGAGCAGTTCTTC.

The chain combines TRBV19 with TRBJ2-7, with TRBD1 matching 9 bases. CDR1 and CDR2 from the germline V gene are LNHDA and SQIVND (reference sequence). This CDR3 spans 14 amino acids. Unmatched junction bases numbered 3, after V lost 5 bases and J lost 1 base. DNA for the CDR3: TGTGCCAGTAGTCGGGACAGGGAGTCCTACGAGCAGTACTTC. It specifies CASSRDRESYEQYF.

V gene TRBV28 combines with J gene TRBJ1-5; D unresolved. CDR3 length: 15 amino acids. Germline lookup yields CDR1 MDHEN and CDR2 SYDVKM. V lost 5 bases, J lost 3 bases, and 14 bases lay in between. The CDR3 sequence is CASSPMRAYNQPQHF. The CDR3 DNA reads TGTGCCAGCAGTCCTATGAGGGCGTACAATCAGCCCCAGCATTTT.

The gene calls are TRBV7-8 and TRBJ1-2; 8 nucleotides agree with TRBD1. The germline V gene has CDR1 SGHVS and CDR2 FQNEAQ. This CDR3 region has 15 residues. Trimming cost V 5 bases and J 1 base; bases outside gene matches: 6. The CDR3 DNA sequence: TGTGCCAGCAGCCCGACAGGGGTATTTAACTATGGCTACACCTTC. It translates to CASSPTGVFNYGYTF.

CDR3 protein: CASSIEQDGWGLDDNQPQHF. The CDR3 DNA reads as TGTGCCAGTAGTATAGAACAAGACGGGTGGGGGCTCGATGACAATCAGCCCCAGCATTTT. V is TRBV19 and J is TRBJ1-5; D might be TRBD1 (6 bases). Trimming shortened V by 0 bases and J by 3 bases, and 24 bases separated the two germline ends. Germline V gene lookup returns CDR1 LNHDA and CDR2 SQIVND (reference sequence). CDR3 length: 20 amino acids.